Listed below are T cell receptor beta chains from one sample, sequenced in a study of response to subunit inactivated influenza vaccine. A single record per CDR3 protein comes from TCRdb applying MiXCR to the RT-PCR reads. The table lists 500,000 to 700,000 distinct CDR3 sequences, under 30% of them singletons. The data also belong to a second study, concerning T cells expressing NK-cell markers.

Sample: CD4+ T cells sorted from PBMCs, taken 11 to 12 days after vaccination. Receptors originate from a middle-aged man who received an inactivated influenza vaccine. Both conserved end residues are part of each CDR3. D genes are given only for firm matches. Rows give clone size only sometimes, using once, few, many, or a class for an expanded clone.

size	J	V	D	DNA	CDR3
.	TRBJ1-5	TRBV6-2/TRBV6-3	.	TGTGCCAGCAGCCAACGACTTGGGCTCAATCAGCCCCAGCATTTT	CASSQRLGLNQPQHF
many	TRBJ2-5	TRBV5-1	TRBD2	TGCGCCAGCAGCTCGACTAGCGGGCAAGAGACCCAGTACTTC	CASSSTSGQETQYF
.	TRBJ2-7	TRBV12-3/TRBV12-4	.	TGTGCCAGCAGTTTAACGGGACATCCTTCCTACGAGCAGTACTTC	CASSLTGHPSYEQYF
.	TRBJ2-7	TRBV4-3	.	TGCGCCAGCAGCCAAGAAAGGCCAGGGGTCGGCGAGCAGTACTTC	CASSQERPGVGEQYF
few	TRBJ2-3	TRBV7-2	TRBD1	TGTGCCAGCAGCTCGGGACAGGGTGGGAGAACAGATACGCAGTATTTT	CASSSGQGGRTDTQYF
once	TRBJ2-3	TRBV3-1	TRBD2	TGTGCCAGCAGCCAAATAGCGGGAGATACGCAGTATTTT	CASSQIAGDTQYF
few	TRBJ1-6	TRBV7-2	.	TGTGCCAGCAGCTCCTCTTGGGCAGGACGCTCACCCCTCCACTTT	CASSSSWAGRSPLHF
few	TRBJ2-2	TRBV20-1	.	TGCAGTGCTAGAAATTTACGGGCCGGGGAGCTGTTTTTT	CSARNLRAGELFF
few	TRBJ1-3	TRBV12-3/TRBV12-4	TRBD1	TGTGCCAGCAGTGTGAACAGGGGGCCTGGAAACACCATATATTTT	CASSVNRGPGNTIYF
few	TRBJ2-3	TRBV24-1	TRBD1	TGTGCCACCAGTGATCTCGGGACAGGGGACACAGATACGCAGTATTTT	CATSDLGTGDTDTQYF
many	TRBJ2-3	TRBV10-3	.	TGTGCCATCAGTGAGTCCAATCTTAACACAGATACGCAGTATTTT	CAISESNLNTDTQYF
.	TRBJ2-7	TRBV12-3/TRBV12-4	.	TGTGCCAGCAGTTTTAGGTTCTACGAGCAGTACTTC	CASSFRFYEQYF
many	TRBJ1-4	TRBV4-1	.	TGCGCCAGCAGCCAAGCTGATAACCGGGGGGGTGAAAAACTGTTTTTT	CASSQADNRGGEKLFF